A selection of T cell receptor beta chains follows, all from one sample in a study of blood T cells in healthy people across ages. TCRdb analysed the 5' RACE reads with MiXCR anew, one entry per CDR3 protein. The sample yields about 640,000 distinct CDR3 sequences, about 53% seen once. Sequenced material: blood. Every receptor here comes from a man between 60 and 70 years old in good health. Each CDR3 is given with its conserved first and last residue. A D gene is named only where the DNA matches it firmly. A clone size is listed for some rows: how often the clone was seen (once, few, many), or a class if it is expanded.

clone_size: -; v_call: TRBV7-2; j_call: TRBJ1-1; cdr3_length: 15; d_call: -; cdr3_aa: CASSLEGGLRGSAFF; cdr3_nt: TGTGCCAGCAGCTTAGAGGGGGGTCTTAGGGGCTCAGCTTTCTTT
clone_size: few; v_call: TRBV9; j_call: TRBJ2-1; cdr3_length: 15; d_call: TRBD1; cdr3_aa: CASSAPGTVDNEQFF; cdr3_nt: TGTGCCAGCAGCGCGCCCGGGACAGTCGACAATGAGCAGTTCTTC
clone_size: few; v_call: TRBV5-1; j_call: TRBJ2-1; cdr3_length: 16; d_call: TRBD1; cdr3_aa: CASSPLGQSSYNEQFF; cdr3_nt: TGCGCCAGCAGCCCGCTGGGACAGAGCTCCTACAATGAGCAGTTCTTC
clone_size: -; v_call: TRBV28; j_call: TRBJ2-3; cdr3_length: 15; d_call: TRBD2; cdr3_aa: CVSSPSGARGDTQYF; cdr3_nt: TGTGTCAGCAGTCCTAGCGGGGCCCGCGGAGATACGCAGTATTTT
clone_size: -; v_call: TRBV3-1; j_call: TRBJ2-5; cdr3_length: 17; d_call: TRBD2; cdr3_aa: CASTRTSGSTVQETQYF; cdr3_nt: TGTGCCAGCACCCGGACTAGCGGATCGACCGTCCAAGAGACCCAGTACTTC
clone_size: few; v_call: TRBV5-1; j_call: TRBJ2-7; cdr3_length: 13; d_call: TRBD1; cdr3_aa: CASSSTGGSEQYF; cdr3_nt: TGCGCCAGCAGCTCCACAGGGGGATCCGAGCAGTACTTC
clone_size: -; v_call: TRBV4-1; j_call: TRBJ2-5; cdr3_length: 15; d_call: -; cdr3_aa: CASSQVASLEETQYF; cdr3_nt: TGCGCCAGCAGCCAAGTGGCTAGCTTGGAGGAGACCCAGTACTTC
clone_size: few; v_call: TRBV5-1; j_call: TRBJ2-1; cdr3_length: 15; d_call: -; cdr3_aa: CASTRATGRDNEQFF; cdr3_nt: TGCGCCAGCACCAGGGCCACTGGTAGGGACAATGAGCAGTTCTTC
clone_size: -; v_call: TRBV10-3; j_call: TRBJ2-3; cdr3_length: 11; d_call: -; cdr3_aa: CAISVRDTQYF; cdr3_nt: TGTGCCATCAGTGTAAGGGATACGCAGTATTTT
clone_size: -; v_call: TRBV12-3/TRBV12-4; j_call: TRBJ2-5; cdr3_length: 16; d_call: -; cdr3_aa: CASSLGYRGGRETQYF; cdr3_nt: TGTGCCAGCAGTTTAGGGTACAGGGGAGGCCGAGAGACCCAGTACTTC
clone_size: few; v_call: TRBV6-5; j_call: TRBJ2-7; cdr3_length: 14; d_call: TRBD1; cdr3_aa: CASRRTGSPYEQYF; cdr3_nt: TGTGCCAGCAGGAGGACAGGGTCCCCTTACGAGCAGTACTTC
clone_size: -; v_call: TRBV4-2; j_call: TRBJ2-7; cdr3_length: 15; d_call: -; cdr3_aa: CASSQGGGAPYEQYF; cdr3_nt: TGTGCCAGCAGCCAAGGCGGAGGAGCCCCCTACGAGCAGTACTTC
clone_size: -; v_call: TRBV7-2; j_call: TRBJ2-3; cdr3_length: 13; d_call: TRBD2; cdr3_aa: CASRLGRPDTQYF; cdr3_nt: TGTGCCAGCAGACTCGGGAGGCCAGATACGCAGTATTTT
clone_size: few; v_call: TRBV7-2; j_call: TRBJ2-5; cdr3_length: 14; d_call: -; cdr3_aa: CANSRRAVQETQYF; cdr3_nt: TGTGCCAACAGCCGGAGAGCAGTCCAAGAGACCCAGTACTTC
clone_size: -; v_call: TRBV12-3/TRBV12-4; j_call: TRBJ2-3; cdr3_length: 15; d_call: TRBD2; cdr3_aa: CASSGSGGRGDTQYF; cdr3_nt: TGTGCCAGCAGCGGGAGCGGGGGACGGGGAGATACGCAGTATTTT
clone_size: many; v_call: TRBV7-2; j_call: TRBJ2-7; cdr3_length: 14; d_call: -; cdr3_aa: CASRTTGGAYEQYF; cdr3_nt: TGTGCCAGCAGGACGACAGGAGGGGCCTACGAGCAGTACTTC